A single sample gave rise to the 22 T cell receptor beta chains below, sequenced in a study of T cell changes during pregnancy in multiple sclerosis. Sequenced by immunoSEQ multiplex PCR; TCRdb stores in-frame clones only, minus some. Of more than 55,000 clones in the sample, 90% to 95% were seen once. This material consisted of peripheral blood, taken in the first trimester of pregnancy. The source of these receptors is a female donor in good health, enrolled as a control in a pregnancy study.

The chain joins TRBV6-5 to TRBJ2-1; 12 bases agree with TRBD2. The CDR3 spans 15 residues. The germline CDR1 and CDR2 sequences are MNHEY and SVGAGI. Trimming removed 5 bases from V and 6 bases from J; junction bases left unmatched: 5. CDR3 region: CASSQRLAGVNEQFF. Written as DNA, the CDR3 is TGTGCCAGCAGTCAGCGACTAGCGGGAGTCAATGAGCAGTTCTTC.

This clone was found once. The chain is built from TRBV7-2 and TRBJ2-3, with D possibly matching TRBD1 (5 bases). CDR3 length: 13 amino acids. Germline V CDR1 and CDR2: SGHTA, FQGNSA. V was cut by 0 bases and J by 6 bases, with 7 bases left in between. The CDR3 spells CASSLAGPDTQYF. The CDR3 nucleotides are TGTGCCAGCAGCTTAGCGGGGCCGGATACGCAGTATTTT.

The chain recombines TRBV28 with TRBJ2-3, with a possible D match to TRBD1 (6 bases). Germline assignment: CDR1 MDHEN and CDR2 SYDVKM. Trimming took 5 bases from V and 0 from J, leaving 15 bases between them. This CDR3 spans 16 amino acids. CDR3 in DNA: TGTGCCAGCAGTACAAGGGGGACGACTAGCACAGATACGCAGTATTTT. Amino acids: CASSTRGTTSTDTQYF. The whole variable domain, filled in from reference TRBV28 and TRBJ2-3, reads DVKVTQSSRYLVKRTGEKVFLECVQDMDHENMFWYRQDPGLGLRLIYFSYDVKMKEKGDIPEGYSVSREKKERFSLILESASTNQTSMYLCASSTRGTTSTDTQYFGPGTRLTVL.

The chain combines TRBV5-4 with TRBJ2-7, with TRBD2 identical over 14 bases. The germline gives CDR1 SGHNT, CDR2 YYREEE (reference sequence). With V trimmed by 0 bases and J by 4 bases, 3 bases remained unmatched. CDR3 size: 16 residues. As DNA, the CDR3 is TGTGCCAGCAGCTTGGGAAGGACTAGCGGGGGGTACGAGCAGTACTTC. Protein sequence: CASSLGRTSGGYEQYF.

The chain has TRBV11-2 and TRBJ2-7, with D unclear. CDR3 size: 13 residues. Germline lookup yields CDR1 SGHAT and CDR2 FQNNGV. The germline V and J ends were trimmed by 1 base and 2 bases, with 6 bases remaining between them. CDR3 loop: CASSLALTYEQYF. CDR3 bases: TGTGCCAGCAGCTTAGCCCTAACCTACGAGCAGTACTTC.

V gene TRBV19 combines with J gene TRBJ2-5; tentatively, D is TRBD2 (5 bases). The V end lost 1 base, the J end lost 10 bases, and 16 bases lay between the germline ends. The germline V gene encodes CDR1 LNHDA and CDR2 SQIVND (reference sequence). The CDR3 length is 14 residues. CDR3 nucleotides: TGTGCCAGTAGTATAGCTCAAAATTCCCGGGACCAGTACTTC. It yields the protein CASSIAQNSRDQYF.

The chain recombines TRBV27 with TRBJ2-3; TRBD1 agrees at 7 bases. The germline CDR1 and CDR2 sequences are MNHEY and SMNVEV (reference sequence). V shed 0 bases and J 1 base; nucleotides not matched to a gene: 1. There are 15 residues in the CDR3. CDR3 residues: CASSLSTGGTDTQYF. In nucleotides, the CDR3 is TGTGCCAGCAGTTTATCCACAGGGGGCACAGATACGCAGTATTTT.

V is TRBV27 and J is TRBJ2-1, with D maybe TRBD2 (7 bases). The V end was cut by 6 bases, the J end by 4 bases, with 19 bases between. Germline V gene sequence: CDR1 MNHEY, CDR2 SMNVEV (reference sequence). The CDR3 covers 16 residues. The CDR3, as DNA: TGTGCCAGCAGCTGGGGGGCGGGAGAACAATACAATGAGCAGTTCTTC. The encoded protein is CASSWGAGEQYNEQFF.

CDR3 sequence reads: CASSSRRTGDSAIYF. The CDR3 DNA follows: TGTGCCAGCAGCTCACGAAGGACAGGGGATTCCGCCATATATTTT. The chain couples TRBV11-1 to TRBJ1-3; 9 bases match TRBD1. The trim removed 4 bases at V and 11 bases at J, leaving 12 bases unmatched. CDR3 length equals 15 residues. Germline V gene lookup returns CDR1 SGHAT and CDR2 FQDESV (reference sequence).

This chain joins TRBV29-1 and TRBJ2-3, with TRBD1 matching 11 bases. V lost 4 bases and J lost 4; bases outside the gene matches: 4. Germline V gene lookup returns CDR1 SQVTM and CDR2 ANQGSEA. The CDR3 has 14 residues. CDR3 in amino acids: CSVVRDRGADTQYF. For the CDR3, the DNA is TGCAGCGTTGTTCGGGACAGGGGGGCAGATACGCAGTATTTT.

This chain connects TRBV2 to TRBJ2-3; 7 nucleotides line up with TRBD2. The CDR3 is made up of 14 amino acids. The ends lost 6 bases at V and 2 bases at J; junction bases unmatched: 5. The germline V gene encodes CDR1 SNHLY and CDR2 FYNNEI. The CDR3 region has the DNA TGTGCCAGCAGGGGGGGGGTGAACACAGATACGCAGTATTTT. It yields the protein CASRGGVNTDTQYF.

This clone appeared once. The chain links TRBV28 to TRBJ2-7; 7 positions agree with TRBD1. CDR1 is MDHEN, CDR2 SYDVKM, per germline. J was trimmed by 2 bases and V by 3 bases; bases with no gene match: 4. This CDR3 region has 14 residues. CDR3 sequence: CASSLGDSTYEQYF. CDR3 DNA: TGTGCCAGCAGTTTGGGGGACAGTACCTACGAGCAGTACTTC.

The rearrangement joins TRBV2 to TRBJ2-5; D call uncertain. Deletions cut 7 bases from V and 5 bases from J, with 14 bases between. The CDR3 extends over 13 amino acids. Per the germline V gene, CDR1 is SNHLY and CDR2 is FYNNEI. In DNA, the CDR3 is TGTGCCAGCATCCGGTCGCCTTTGGAGACCCAGTACTTC. Protein sequence: CASIRSPLETQYF.

The rearrangement uses TRBV28 and TRBJ2-7; D uncertain. The CDR3 consists of 14 residues. From germline, CDR1 is MDHEN and CDR2 SYDVKM. Trimming pared 4 bases from V and 2 bases from J, leaving 12 bases between. CDR3 loop: CASSSDWNPYEQYF. DNA of the CDR3: TGTGCCAGCAGTTCAGACTGGAACCCCTACGAGCAGTACTTC.

This chain links TRBV5-1 with TRBJ2-3; 10 bases are shared with TRBD2. The V and J ends lost 2 bases and 4 bases, in that order; junction bases with no gene match: 4. Germline V lookup: CDR1 SGHRS, CDR2 YFSETQ. The CDR3 consists of 15 residues. The CDR3 spells CASSFSGRYPDTQYF. CDR3 DNA sequence: TGCGCCAGCAGCTTTAGCGGGAGGTACCCAGATACGCAGTATTTT.

This chain uses TRBV11-2 with TRBJ1-5, with D possibly being TRBD1 (6 bases). Germline-derived CDR1 and CDR2 are SGHAT and FQNNGV. The CDR3 has 18 residues. V gave up 5 bases and J gave up 0 bases, with 20 bases separating them. This CDR3 reads CASSGGGIGRYSNQPQHF. In nucleotides, the CDR3 is TGTGCCAGCAGCGGGGGGGGCATAGGTCGATATAGCAATCAGCCCCAGCATTTT.

The CDR3 spells CASSVEGGRGELFF. DNA for the CDR3: TGTGCCAGCAGCGTAGAGGGCGGGCGCGGGGAGCTGTTTTTT. V usage is TRBV9 and J usage is TRBJ2-2; TRBD2 might be the D (5 bases). This CDR3 spans 14 amino acids. Trimming took off 0 bases at V and 7 bases at J, with 10 bases between the two ends. Germline loops: CDR1 SGDLS, CDR2 YYNGEE.

The chain is built from TRBV7-2 and TRBJ2-5; D is ambiguous. CDR3 length equals 13 residues. Trimming shortened V by 3 bases and J by 3 bases, and 8 bases separated the two germline ends. The germline V gene encodes CDR1 SGHTA and CDR2 FQGNSA. The CDR3 DNA sequence: TGTGCCAGCAGCTTTAACCGAGAAGAGACCCAGTACTTC. Encoded protein: CASSFNREETQYF.

The V gene is TRBV9, the J gene TRBJ2-1, with 9 bases fitting TRBD2. V shed 2 bases, J shed 5 bases, and the junction held 8 bases outside the gene matches. CDR3 length: 16 residues. Germline V lookup: CDR1 SGDLS, CDR2 YYNGEE. As DNA, the CDR3 is TGTGCCAGCAGCGTGTTAGCGGGAGCGGCGGACAATGAGCAGTTCTTC. Its protein is CASSVLAGAADNEQFF.

The chain links TRBV7-9 to TRBJ2-7; 7 bases map to TRBD1. CDR3 length: 15 amino acids. The germline CDR1 and CDR2 sequences are SEHNR and FQNEAQ (reference sequence). After removal of 1 base from V and 0 bases from J, the junction contained 3 bases not matched to a gene. In DNA, the CDR3 is TGTGCCAGCAGCTTAGTGACAGGGACCTCCTACGAGCAGTACTTC. Protein: CASSLVTGTSYEQYF.

The chain carries TRBV7-6 and TRBJ1-2, with a weak D call TRBD1 (6 bases). V shed 8 bases and J shed 4 bases, with 11 bases lying between them. CDR1 is SGHVS, CDR2 FNYEAQ, per germline. The CDR3 sequence is 12 residues long. CDR3: CASGGAGYGYTF. In DNA form, the CDR3 reads TGTGCCAGCGGGGGGGCGGGCTATGGCTACACCTTC. Filled out from reference TRBV7-6 and TRBJ1-2, the complete variable domain reads GAGVSQSPRYKVTKRGQDVALRCDPISGHVSLYWYRQALGQGPEFLTYFNYEAQQDKSGLPNDRFSAERPEGSISTLTIQRTEQRDSAMYRCASGGAGYGYTFGSGTRLTVV.

J is TRBJ2-1 and V is TRBV28; D possibly corresponds to TRBD1 (5 bases). Germline V gives CDR1 MDHEN, CDR2 SYDVKM. This CDR3 is built from 14 residues. The germline V and J ends were trimmed by 5 bases and 7 bases, with 15 bases remaining between them. CDR3 sequence (DNA): TGTGCCAGCAGTACTACCCCGACAGCTAATGAGCAGTTCTTC. As protein: CASSTTPTANEQFF.